This T cell receptor beta chain was observed in a study of blood T cells in healthy people across ages (dated by TCRdb to the mid-2010s). Context from the whole study: In model experiments, template switching captured about one uniquely barcoded TCR beta cDNA molecule for every two T cells. Using deep sequencing normalized with unique cDNA molecular identifiers, the study measured how TCR beta repertoire diversity changes with age. Using the same blood draw, the study looked at two additional independent replicas of 1 million unique cDNA reads for two donors, one aged 18 to 30 and the other aged 80 or older. Donors were grouped into four age groups: young (average 16 years), middle-aged (39), aged (approximately 58) and long-lived (approximately 75). To avoid experimental bias, donors of different ages were randomly spread across the sequencing lanes. The investigation overall reported the following: Observed TCR beta diversity per million T cells fell roughly linearly with age, and a significant reduction was already apparent by age roughly 40. The percentage of naive T cells measured by flow cytometry correlated strongly with observed TCR beta diversity. Estimates of total diversity from one million sequenced T cells were regarded as lower bounds and underestimates. Because the CMV infection status of the donors was unknown, age-related changes in expanded clonotypes may potentially have been confounded. Because profiling used bulk unsorted PBMCs, naive and antigen-experienced compartments could not be compared conclusively. The long-lived group showed more naive CD4+ T cells, fewer expanded clones and increased TCR diversity than the aged group, suggesting age selection.

From the cysteine through the phenylalanine, the CDR3 covers 15 amino acids. Just CDR3 DNA is preserved here, 45 bases in frame from base 1. V is pared back by 5 bases and J by 5 bases, with 19 bases lying between the germline termini. Based on the germline V gene, the CDR1 and CDR2 sequences are SGHRS and YFSETQ. A few counts support this clonotype. There is no known antigen for this receptor. Qualities for individual bases were not recorded, and no much larger clone is one base off. Systemically healthy Caucasian individuals from Russia, around 38 in total and aged about 6 to 95 years, were included as donors. Each donor gave ten milliliters of peripheral blood, drawn into EDTA-treated Vacutainer tubes. Ficoll-Paque density-gradient centrifugation was used to isolate PBMCs, with at least 6 million per sample. Trizol reagent was used to extract total RNA from PBMCs, with at least 6 micrograms per sample. The percentages of naive CD45RAhigh/CD27high T cells were determined by flow cytometry on a PBMC aliquot from every donor.

Library preparation was by 5' RACE. TCRdb records Illumina HiSeq 2500 as the sequencer. The second PCR ran for roughly 7 to 11 cycles and used a J-beta primer mix along with a sample-barcoded 5' primer. A template-switch 5' adaptor carrying 12 random nucleotides introduced a unique molecular identifier onto each TCR beta cDNA molecule. Each sample yielded at least 2.5 million CDR3-containing paired-end reads. First-strand cDNA was synthesized from all RNA with the Mint cDNA synthesis kit, primed by a TRBC-specific oligonucleotide. Following uracil-DNA glycosylase treatment, all cDNA underwent a first 18-cycle PCR with the universal primers M1SS and BC2_uni_R. In the paper's pipeline: For normalization, 1 million high-quality reads, each with a distinct molecular identifier, were randomly selected from each sample. Instead of being binned into consensus sequences, reads that shared molecular identifiers were thrown out. MiTCR, with a Q25 quality threshold and the strictest error-elimination algorithm, was used for CDR3 identification, clonotype clustering and error correction. A nonparametric unseen species model using Euler transformation provided a lower-bound estimate of total TCR beta diversity. TCRdb reanalyzed the raw reads on its own, using fastp at Q25 for trimming and MiXCR for clone calling, and kept in-frame beta chains. Every CDR3 protein is listed once, alongside the most common genes and DNA of its rows. Here the V and J calls rest on TCRdb's processing, not on the authors' analysis. Within this sample are about 730,000 distinct CDR3 sequences, with around 46% of them counted one time only. The ten largest clones take up more than 20% of the sample.

Specimen: blood. The sequence was obtained from a woman aged 55-70 years in good health. This chain joins TRBV5-1 to TRBJ2-5; the D gene is possibly TRBD1, with 6 bases matching. The bases are TGCGCCAGCAGGGATTCAGTCCCCCAGGGGGAGACCCAGTACTTC. It encodes CASRDSVPQGETQYF.